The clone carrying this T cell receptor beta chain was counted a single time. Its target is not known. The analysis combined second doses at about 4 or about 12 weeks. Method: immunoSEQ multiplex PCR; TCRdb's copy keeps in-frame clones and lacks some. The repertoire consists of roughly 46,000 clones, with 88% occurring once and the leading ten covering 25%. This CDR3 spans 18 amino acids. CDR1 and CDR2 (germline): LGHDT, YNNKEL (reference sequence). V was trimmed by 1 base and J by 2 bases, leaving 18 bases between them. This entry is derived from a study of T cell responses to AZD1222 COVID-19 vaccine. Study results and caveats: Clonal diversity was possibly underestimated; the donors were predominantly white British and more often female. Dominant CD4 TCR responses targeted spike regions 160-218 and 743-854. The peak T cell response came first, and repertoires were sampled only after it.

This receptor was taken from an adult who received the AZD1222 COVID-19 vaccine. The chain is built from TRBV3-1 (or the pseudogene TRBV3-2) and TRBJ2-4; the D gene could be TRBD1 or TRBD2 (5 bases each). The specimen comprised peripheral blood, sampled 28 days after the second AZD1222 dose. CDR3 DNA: TGTGCCAGCAGCCAAGGAGGGCAGGGAGTGATGACCAAAAACATTCAGTACTTC. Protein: CASSQGGQGVMTKNIQYF.